This T cell receptor beta chain was sequenced in a study of CD8 T cells in Susac syndrome. The RNA input was roughly 0.45 to 1 ug, and it was reverse transcribed with random hexamers. The immunoSEQ assay covered 54 Vbeta and 13 Jbeta segments for CDR3. TCRdb used MiXCR to reprocess the immunoSEQ multiplex PCR reads, holding one entry per CDR3 protein. The sample yields 250,000 to 300,000 distinct CDR3 sequences, 89% seen once. Treatment-naive patients with stable or active relapsing-remitting disease served as multiple sclerosis controls. Negative isolation was used for CD8+ and CD4+ T cells and FACS enrichment for TEMRA cells. The germline V gene has CDR1 SGDLS and CDR2 YYNGEE. The CDR3 has 13 amino acids. Trimming took off 6 bases at V and 3 bases at J, with 10 bases between the two ends.

Source material: CD8+ T cells from PBMCs. The rearrangement links TRBV9 to TRBJ2-1; D is unresolved. The TCR originated in a human donor with multiple sclerosis. CDR3 region: CASKAANYNEQFF. The CDR3 DNA reads TGTGCCAGCAAGGCAGCCAACTACAATGAGCAGTTCTTC. Based on the CDR3 plus reference TRBV9 and TRBJ2-1, the full variable domain is DSGVTQTPKHLITATGQRVTLRCSPRSGDLSVYWYQQSLDQGLQFLIQYYNGEERAKGNILERFSAQQFPDLHSELNLSSLELGDSALYFCASKAANYNEQFFGPGTRLTVL.